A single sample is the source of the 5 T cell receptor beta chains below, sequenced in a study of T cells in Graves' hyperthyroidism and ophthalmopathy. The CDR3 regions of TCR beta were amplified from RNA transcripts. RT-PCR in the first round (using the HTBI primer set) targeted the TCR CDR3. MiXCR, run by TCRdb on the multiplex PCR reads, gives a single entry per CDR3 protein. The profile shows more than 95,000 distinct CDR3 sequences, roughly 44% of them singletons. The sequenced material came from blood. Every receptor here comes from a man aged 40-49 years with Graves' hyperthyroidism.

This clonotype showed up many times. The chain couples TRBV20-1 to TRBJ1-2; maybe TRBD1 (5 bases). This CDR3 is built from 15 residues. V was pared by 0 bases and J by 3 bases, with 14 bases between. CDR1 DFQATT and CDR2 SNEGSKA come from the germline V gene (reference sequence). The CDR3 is CSARDLGTDYYGYTF. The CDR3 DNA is TGCAGTGCTAGAGACCTCGGGACTGACTACTATGGCTACACCTTC.

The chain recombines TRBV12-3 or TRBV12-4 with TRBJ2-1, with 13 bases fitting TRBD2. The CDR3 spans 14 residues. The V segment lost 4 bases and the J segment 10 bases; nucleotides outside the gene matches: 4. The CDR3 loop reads CASSSGLAGNEQFF. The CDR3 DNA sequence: TGTGCCAGCAGTTCGGGACTAGCGGGAAACGAGCAGTTCTTC.

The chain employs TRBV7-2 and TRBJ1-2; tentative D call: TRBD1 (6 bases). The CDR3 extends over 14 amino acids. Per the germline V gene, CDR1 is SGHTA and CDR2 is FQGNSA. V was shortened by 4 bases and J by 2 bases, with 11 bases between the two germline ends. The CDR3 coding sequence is TGTGCCAGCAGCTCAGACAGGACCAACTATGGCTACACCTTC. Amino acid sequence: CASSSDRTNYGYTF. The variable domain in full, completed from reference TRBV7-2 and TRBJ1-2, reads GAGVSQSPSNKVTEKGKDVELRCDPISGHTALYWYRQSLGQGLEFLIYFQGNSAPDKSGLPSDRFSAERTGGSVSTLTIQRTQQEDSAVYLCASSSDRTNYGYTFGSGTRLTVV.

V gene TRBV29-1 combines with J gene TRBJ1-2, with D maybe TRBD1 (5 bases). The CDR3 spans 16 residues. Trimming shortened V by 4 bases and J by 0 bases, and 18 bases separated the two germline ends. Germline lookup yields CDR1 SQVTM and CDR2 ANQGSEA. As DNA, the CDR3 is TGCAGCGTTGGATCAGGGCAGGGAGTCTCTAACTATGGCTACACCTTC. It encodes CSVGSGQGVSNYGYTF.

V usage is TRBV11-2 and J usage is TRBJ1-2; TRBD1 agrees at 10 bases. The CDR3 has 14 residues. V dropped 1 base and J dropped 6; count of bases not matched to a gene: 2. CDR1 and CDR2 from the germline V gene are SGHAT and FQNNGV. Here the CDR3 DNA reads TGTGCCAGCAGCTTAGTGGGGACAGGGGATGGCTACACCTTC. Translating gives CASSLVGTGDGYTF.